These 25 T cell receptor beta chains share one sample of origin, sequenced in a study of T cell repertoires in cytomegalovirus infection. TCRdb independently ran MiXCR on the reads; one entry per CDR3 protein. The repertoire holds over 300,000 distinct CDR3 sequences, with over 7.5% as singletons. The sequencing input was PBMCs. These receptors were collected from a human donor in good health (CMV status not recorded). Some clones in this sample may be carry-over from other donors' samples.

In its sample, this clonotype was seen a few times. CDR3 sequence reads: CASSPNRVFTEAFF. The CDR3 DNA reads as TGTGCCAGCAGCCCAAACCGGGTTTTCACTGAAGCTTTCTTT. The chain couples TRBV6-2 or TRBV6-3 to TRBJ1-1; D is ambiguous. V was shortened by 6 bases and J by 4 bases, with 15 bases between the two germline ends. The germline V gene has CDR1 MNHEY and CDR2 SVGEGT. CDR3 length: 14 residues.

In this sample, this clonotype turned up a few times. The chain is built from TRBV10-3 and TRBJ2-5, with 9 bases aligning to TRBD2. The CDR3 extends over 16 amino acids. Germline values: CDR1 ENHRY, CDR2 SYGVKD. V was pared by 4 bases and J by 2 bases, with 8 bases of the junction left unmatched. The CDR3: CAISGGLAREQETQYF. The CDR3 DNA reads TGTGCCATCAGTGGAGGACTAGCGAGAGAACAAGAGACCCAGTACTTC.

This clonotype was counted a few times. The chain employs TRBV6-2 or TRBV6-3 and TRBJ2-1; D might be TRBD2 (6 bases). Germline lookup yields CDR1 MNHEY and CDR2 SVGEGT. Between the trimmed V and J ends, which lost 6 bases and 6 bases, there was a span of 15 bases. CDR3 size: 14 residues. The CDR3 here is CASSPGLPSNEQFF. In DNA form, the CDR3 reads TGTGCCAGCAGCCCGGGACTTCCTTCCAATGAGCAGTTCTTC.

V usage is TRBV7-3 and J usage is TRBJ1-6; 7 bases line up with TRBD1. CDR3 length equals 14 residues. Germline loops: CDR1 SGHTA, CDR2 FQGTGA. J was trimmed by 6 bases and V by 4 bases; bases with no gene match: 3. In DNA, the CDR3 is TGTGCCAGCAGCTCACAGGGGTCTAATTCACCCCTCCACTTT. Translated, it gives CASSSQGSNSPLHF.

This chain uses TRBV6-6 with TRBJ2-5, with 10 bases identical to TRBD2. The CDR3 contains 15 residues. Germline CDR1 and CDR2: MNHNY and SVGAGI (reference sequence). V gave up 0 bases and J gave up 4 bases; unmatched junction bases: 2. Written as DNA, the CDR3 is TGTGCCAGCAGTTACTCCGGACTAGCGGTAGAGACCCAGTACTTC. Residues: CASSYSGLAVETQYF.

The CDR3 DNA reads as TGTGCCAGCAGCTTAGCTGGGACAGGGGTCTACAATGAGCAGTTCTTC. It specifies CASSLAGTGVYNEQFF. The chain employs TRBV7-3 and TRBJ2-1, with 10 bases matching TRBD1. With 2 bases clipped from V and 3 bases from J, the junction kept 4 bases outside the gene matches. The CDR3 has 16 residues. Germline assignment: CDR1 SGHTA and CDR2 FQGTGA.

Turning to this clonotype: One base away lies a much larger clone, so this may be a sequencing read error. The chain couples TRBV7-1 to TRBJ2-7, with a weak D call TRBD1 (5 bases). TRBV7-1 is given ORF status, its function remaining uncertain. The CDR3 length is 14 residues. Deletions cut 4 bases from V and 2 bases from J, with 12 bases between. DNA of the CDR3: TGTGCCAGCAGCTACGGACAACTGGCCTACGAGCAGTACTTC. Translated: CASSYGQLAYEQYF.

This clonotype was counted many times. J is TRBJ2-7 and V is TRBV20-1; D may be TRBD2 (7 bases). Trimming removed 0 bases from V and 2 bases from J, with 17 bases in between. CDR1 and CDR2 (germline): DFQATT, SNEGSKA (reference sequence). The CDR3 is made up of 16 amino acids. The CDR3 DNA reads as TGCAGTGCTAGAGATAGGGGGGGTATGCACCCCTACGAGCAGTACTTC. Translated: CSARDRGGMHPYEQYF.

This clonotype has a count of ten or more. The chain carries TRBV7-2 and TRBJ1-1, with TRBD1 as a possible D gene (5 bases). Trimming removed 4 bases from V and 7 bases from J, with 13 bases in between. CDR3 length: 13 amino acids. Germline assignment: CDR1 SGHTA and CDR2 FQGNSA. Here the CDR3 DNA reads TGTGCCAGCAGCTCAAGTCGGGGCGGTGAAGCTTTCTTT. Translating it yields CASSSSRGGEAFF.

This clonotype was seen a handful of times. The V and J genes are TRBV4-1 and TRBJ2-1; D might be TRBD1 or TRBD2, each matching 8 bases. V gave up 0 bases and J gave up 9 bases, with 15 bases separating them. Germline V CDR1 and CDR2: MGHRA, YSYEKL. This CDR3 contains 15 residues. In DNA, the CDR3 is TGCGCCAGCAGCCAAGATTCGGGAGGGACAGGTGAGCAGTTCTTC. It encodes CASSQDSGGTGEQFF.

This clonotype was detected many times. The genes are TRBV27 and TRBJ2-7, with D maybe TRBD1 (6 bases). V was shortened by 2 bases and J by 7 bases, with 12 bases between the two germline ends. From germline, CDR1 is MNHEY and CDR2 SMNVEV (reference sequence). The CDR3 contains 13 residues. CDR3 coding DNA: TGTGCCAGCAGTTTAGGAGGACAGAGGGAGCAGTACTTC. It encodes CASSLGGQREQYF.

This clonotype was recorded many times. The chain couples TRBV12-3 or TRBV12-4 to TRBJ1-4; 7 nucleotides line up with TRBD1. After removal of 6 bases from V and 5 bases from J, the junction contained 15 bases not matched to a gene. This CDR3 spans 17 amino acids. The CDR3 sequence is CASSTDRSRGTNEKLFF. Written as DNA, the CDR3 is TGTGCCAGCAGCACGGACAGGAGTAGGGGGACAAATGAAAAACTGTTTTTT.

In this sample, this clonotype turned up a few times. The chain employs TRBV19 and TRBJ2-2, with D uncertain. The V gene lost 7 bases and the J gene lost 6 bases, with 3 bases spanning the gap. The CDR3 sequence is 10 residues long. The V gene's germline CDR1 is LNHDA and CDR2 SQIVND (reference sequence). The CDR3 nucleotides read TGTGCCAGTAAGGCCGGGGAGCTGTTTTTT. Protein sequence: CASKAGELFF.

This rearrangement joins TRBV7-2 to TRBJ1-6, with D unclear. The germline gives CDR1 SGHTA, CDR2 FQGNSA. The CDR3 spans 15 residues. Trimming cost V 5 bases and J 6 bases, with 14 bases left between them. The CDR3 loop is CASSPHRVANSPLHF. The DNA for the CDR3 is TGTGCCAGCAGCCCGCATAGAGTGGCTAATTCACCCCTCCACTTT.

The chain joins TRBV7-3 to TRBJ2-4; D might be TRBD1 or TRBD2, each matching 5 bases. CDR3 size: 17 residues. Between the trimmed V and J ends, which lost 5 bases and 1 base, there was a span of 18 bases. CDR1 is SGHTA and CDR2 is FQGTGA in the germline V gene. As DNA, the CDR3 is TGTGCCAGCAGCCGTCCGAGCCCCGGGGACGCCAAAAACATTCAGTACTTC. Translated, it gives CASSRPSPGDAKNIQYF.

This clonotype was seen more than once but under ten times. V is TRBV6-2 or TRBV6-3 and J is TRBJ1-1, with D possibly being TRBD1 (5 bases). V was pared by 4 bases and J by 4 bases, with 13 bases between. Germline assignment: CDR1 MNHEY and CDR2 SVGEGT. The length of the CDR3 is 14 residues. CDR3 in amino acids: CASSFRTWSTEAFF. Written as DNA, the CDR3 is TGTGCCAGCAGTTTCCGGACATGGAGCACTGAAGCTTTCTTT.

The chain links TRBV29-1 to TRBJ2-7; D unresolved. Trimming took 0 bases from V and 10 from J, leaving 13 bases between them. Looked up from germline, CDR1 is SQVTM and CDR2 is ANQGSEA. The CDR3 has 12 residues. CDR3 amino acids: CSVEEGSGPQYF. CDR3 in DNA: TGCAGCGTTGAAGAAGGAAGTGGTCCCCAGTACTTC.

This clonotype appeared a few times. V usage is TRBV28 and J usage is TRBJ2-7; possibly TRBD2 for D (5 bases). With 4 bases removed from V and 4 bases from J, the gap between germline ends came to 11 bases. The CDR3 totals 13 residues. CDR1 is MDHEN, CDR2 SYDVKM, per germline. The CDR3 DNA follows: TGTGCCAGCAGTTCTCACAGCGGTTACGAGCAGTACTTC. It specifies CASSSHSGYEQYF. The entire variable domain, with the rest obtained from reference TRBV28 and TRBJ2-7, is as follows: DVKVTQSSRYLVKRTGEKVFLECVQDMDHENMFWYRQDPGLGLRLIYFSYDVKMKEKGDIPEGYSVSREKKERFSLILESASTNQTSMYLCASSSHSGYEQYFGPGTRLTVT.

The chain couples TRBV23-1 to TRBJ1-1; 7 bases agree with TRBD1. Being an ORF, TRBV23-1 has a function that is uncertain. There are 14 residues in the CDR3. J gave up 6 bases and V 4 bases, and 8 bases lay outside the gene matches. In nucleotides, the CDR3 is TGCGCCAGCAGTCCGTTGACAGGGCCTCCTGAAGCTTTCTTT. It yields the protein CASSPLTGPPEAFF.

This chain connects TRBV12-3 or TRBV12-4 to TRBJ2-2, with D maybe TRBD2 (7 bases). This CDR3 has 18 residues. Trimming cost V 2 bases and J 6 bases, with 22 bases left between them. In nucleotides, the CDR3 is TGTGCCAGCAGTTTAAGTAGGGGTGGGGGGGCCACGGCCGGGGAGCTGTTTTTT. It codes for CASSLSRGGGATAGELFF.

The sample holds many counts of this clonotype. Given a much more abundant clone one base away, this may be a read error. This chain links TRBV6-2 or TRBV6-3 with TRBJ2-7, with TRBD1 matching 9 bases. The CDR3 has 13 residues. The J segment lost 2 bases and the V segment lost 6 bases, leaving 2 bases of the junction unmatched. Germline CDR1 and CDR2: MNHEY and SVGEGT. The CDR3 is CASRRTGAYEQYF. DNA for the CDR3: TGTGCCAGCAGACGGACAGGGGCCTACGAGCAGTACTTC.

V and J are TRBV6-2 or TRBV6-3 and TRBJ2-2; unclear D gene. V was shortened by 8 bases and J by 2 bases, with 6 bases between the two germline ends. Germline V gene data show CDR1 as MNHEY and CDR2 as SVGEGT. The CDR3 is 12 residues long. This CDR3 reads CASHLNTGELFF. For the CDR3, the DNA is TGTGCCAGCCATCTCAACACCGGGGAGCTGTTTTTT.

There are many counts of this clonotype. The rearrangement links TRBV10-3 to TRBJ2-3, with D uncertain. Trimming pared 2 bases from V and 3 bases from J, leaving 3 bases between. The V gene's germline CDR1 is ENHRY and CDR2 SYGVKD. CDR3 size: 12 residues. The DNA of the CDR3 is TGTGCCATCAGTGAGCCTACAGATACGCAGTATTTT. Protein sequence: CAISEPTDTQYF.

In this sample, this clonotype turned up once. The chain employs TRBV23-1 and TRBJ2-1; no clear D. TRBV23-1 is an ORF, and what it does is uncertain. CDR3 size: 14 residues. Trimming stripped 4 bases from V and 7 bases from J, with 14 bases between. The CDR3 spells CASSLLIGLNEQFF. As DNA, the CDR3 is TGCGCCAGCAGTCTTTTGATCGGGTTGAATGAGCAGTTCTTC.

The genes are TRBV7-6 and TRBJ2-1; 8 nucleotides align to TRBD1. V was pared by 3 bases and J by 12 bases, with 4 bases of the junction left unmatched. Germline-derived CDR1 and CDR2 are SGHVS and FNYEAQ. The CDR3 has 12 amino acids. CDR3 in amino acids: CASSFITGGQFF. As DNA, the CDR3 is TGTGCCAGCAGCTTCATTACAGGGGGGCAGTTCTTC.